The rows below give T cell receptor beta chains drawn from one sample of a study of lymphopenia after photon versus proton radiotherapy. Clones were sequenced by immunoSEQ multiplex PCR, and TCRdb holds only the in-frame ones, with some missing. The table has 20,000 or so clones, approximately 85% seen once. The input for sequencing was peripheral blood, taken from a patient treated with photon-based radiotherapy. The receptors shown here come from a woman aged 45-59 years with pancreatic cancer. The CDR3 runs from the conserved cysteine through the conserved F or W. Each record gives: D gene, V gene, CDR3 length, J gene, clone size, CDR3 DNA, CDR3 protein. The D gene is left open where the match is weak. Clone size is stated in some rows and not others, as once, few, many or a class when expanded.

NA	TRBV5-1	16	TRBJ2-3	NA	TGCGCCAGCAGCTTGAGTGGTTACCCTTCCACAGATACGCAGTATTTT	CASSLSGYPSTDTQYF
TRBD1	TRBV19	16	TRBJ1-1	few	TGTGCCAGCACACGGACAGGGGGTACCGGGGGCACTGAAGCTTTCTTT	CASTRTGGTGGTEAFF
TRBD1	TRBV7-8	15	TRBJ1-2	NA	TGTGCCAGCAGCTCCCAAGGACAGGGCGGCTATGGCTACACCTTC	CASSSQGQGGYGYTF
TRBD2	TRBV6-5	15	TRBJ2-1	NA	TGTGCCAGCAGTTCATTTAGCGGGAGCGGTGATGAGCAGTTCTTC	CASSSFSGSGDEQFF
NA	TRBV29-1	12	TRBJ2-7	once	TGCAGCGGGGGGTTGGGGGGGCGCGAGCAGTACTTC	CSGGLGGREQYF
TRBD1	TRBV27	16	TRBJ1-5	NA	TGTGCCAGCAGTTTATGGGCAGGGGGCGGGGGTCAGCCCCAGCATTTT	CASSLWAGGGGQPQHF
TRBD1	TRBV15	16	TRBJ2-7	medium-sized	TGTGCCACCAGCAGAGGAGGACAGGGCCTAGTCTACGAGCAGTACTTC	CATSRGGQGLVYEQYF
NA	TRBV25-1	15	TRBJ1-6	NA	TGTGCCAGCAGTGAATCCAGACGGCTCCATTCACCCCTCCACTTT	CASSESRRLHSPLHF
TRBD2	TRBV10-3	17	TRBJ2-1	NA	TGTGCCATCAGTGGAGGAAAGGGGTCTAGCGGGAGCTATGAGCAGTTCTTC	CAISGGKGSSGSYEQFF
NA	TRBV30	8	TRBJ2-1	NA	TGTGCCCTGGATTTGAAGTTCTTC	CALDLKFF
NA	TRBV11-3	14	TRBJ2-7	few	TGTGCCAGCAGCTTGAATACGGGAGAAGGCGAGCAGTACTTC	CASSLNTGEGEQYF
NA	TRBV29-1	11	TRBJ1-1	NA	TGCAGCTACGGAGGTAACACTGAAGCTTTCTTT	CSYGGNTEAFF
NA	TRBV30	15	TRBJ2-1	NA	TGTGCCTGGAGGGTTGGTCCGCTATACTACAATGAGCAGTTCTTC	CAWRVGPLYYNEQFF
NA	TRBV7-6	15	TRBJ2-1	NA	TGTGCCAGCAGCTTAGGAGGGGGATGGAACAATGAGCAGTTCTTC	CASSLGGGWNNEQFF
NA	TRBV4-3	13	TRBJ2-1	NA	TGCGCCAGCAGCCAAGATCGGGACTCCGTGCAGTTCTTC	CASSQDRDSVQFF
TRBD2	TRBV9	15	TRBJ2-1	NA	TGTGCCAGCAGCGTCAGCGGGAGGAGCGGTAATGAGCAGTTCTTC	CASSVSGRSGNEQFF
NA	TRBV11-2	16	TRBJ2-5	NA	TGTGCCAGCAGCTCCCCCCCGGGGGGCCAACAAGAGACCCAGTACTTC	CASSSPPGGQQETQYF
TRBD1	TRBV7-8	16	TRBJ2-1	NA	TGTGCCAGCAGCTTAGCGGCCGGGACAGGGATTCCTGAGCAGTTCTTC	CASSLAAGTGIPEQFF
TRBD1	TRBV7-2	15	TRBJ2-1	NA	TGTGCCAGCAGCTTAAGGGCAGGGGGCGGCAATGAGCAGTTCTTC	CASSLRAGGGNEQFF
TRBD2	TRBV28	15	TRBJ2-3	few	TGTGCCAGCAGTTTGGGGGGAGGGCTTACAGATACGCAGTATTTT	CASSLGGGLTDTQYF
NA	TRBV7-2	17	TRBJ2-3	NA	TGTGCCAGCAGCTTAGGCGGTCAACCAAAAAGCACAGATACGCAGTATTTT	CASSLGGQPKSTDTQYF
TRBD2	TRBV29-1	16	TRBJ2-5	NA	TGCAGCGCCATAATACCGGGACTAGCGGCACAAGAGACCCAGTACTTC	CSAIIPGLAAQETQYF
TRBD2	TRBV7-8	15	TRBJ2-3	NA	TGTGCCAGCAGACGTAGCATTAGCGGGATCGATACGCAGTATTTT	CASRRSISGIDTQYF
TRBD1	TRBV30	13	TRBJ2-5	NA	TGTGCCTGGAGTCTACAGGGGGGAGAGACCCAGTACTTC	CAWSLQGGETQYF
NA	TRBV27	14	TRBJ1-6	NA	TGTGCCAGCAGTTTTTGGTCAGACAATTCACCCCTCCACTTT	CASSFWSDNSPLHF
TRBD1	TRBV7-2	15	TRBJ1-3	NA	TGTGCCAGCAGCCCTAGCGGGGACAGGGGAAACACCATATATTTT	CASSPSGDRGNTIYF
TRBD2	TRBV9	15	TRBJ2-1	few	TGTGCCAGCAGCCTTAGCGGGAGGGCGGGCAATGAGCAGTTCTTC	CASSLSGRAGNEQFF
TRBD2	TRBV7-2	16	TRBJ2-1	NA	TGTGCCAGCAGGATACTAGCGGGAGATCCTTCCAATGAGCAGTTCTTC	CASRILAGDPSNEQFF
TRBD2	TRBV19	17	TRBJ2-4	NA	TGTGCCAGTAGTATAGGAACTAGCGGACTAGCCAAAAACATTCAGTACTTC	CASSIGTSGLAKNIQYF
TRBD1	TRBV27	14	TRBJ2-7	NA	TGTGCCAGCAGTCCCTGGGACAGGGGCAACGAGCAGTACTTC	CASSPWDRGNEQYF
NA	TRBV11-2	14	TRBJ2-5	NA	TGTGCCAGCAGCCGCCCTAGGGCAGGAGAGACCCAGTACTTC	CASSRPRAGETQYF
TRBD1	TRBV4-3	16	TRBJ2-3	NA	TGCGCCAGCAGCGTATTAGGGGGCTTTGGCACAGATACGCAGTATTTT	CASSVLGGFGTDTQYF
TRBD1	TRBV5-6	16	TRBJ2-2	NA	TGTGCCAGCAGCTTGTGGGGGACAGGGCCCACCGGGGAGCTGTTTTTT	CASSLWGTGPTGELFF
TRBD1	TRBV7-2	15	TRBJ1-4	NA	TGTGCCAGCAGCCCTGGGACGGGACAGGGGGAGAAACTGTTTTTT	CASSPGTGQGEKLFF
TRBD2	TRBV13	15	TRBJ2-5	NA	TGTGCCAGCAGTCTCAGCGGGACCTCTTTAGAGACCCAGTACTTC	CASSLSGTSLETQYF
NA	TRBV27	15	TRBJ2-7	NA	TGTGCCAGCAGTTTATCAACGCAGGCTACCAACGAGCAGTACTTC	CASSLSTQATNEQYF
NA	TRBV7-2	13	TRBJ2-1	few	TGTGCCAGCAGCCCGGGGGACTCTAATGAGCAGTTCTTC	CASSPGDSNEQFF
NA	TRBV10-1	14	TRBJ2-3	few	TGCGCCAGCGGCCGCGGGACAGACACAGATACGCAGTATTTT	CASGRGTDTDTQYF
TRBD1	TRBV7-9	14	TRBJ2-7	NA	TGCGCCAGCAGCCCTCGGGACAGCTCTTACGAGCAGTACTTC	CASSPRDSSYEQYF
NA	TRBV14	14	TRBJ2-5	few	TGTGCCAGCAGCCCGTACAGATCACAAGAGACCCAGTACTTC	CASSPYRSQETQYF
TRBD1	TRBV30	14	TRBJ2-7	NA	TGTGCCTGGAGTGTTGCACAGGGGGCCTACGAGCAGTACTTC	CAWSVAQGAYEQYF
TRBD2	TRBV7-2	16	TRBJ2-1	NA	TGTGCCAGCAGCCCTGGGGGGACTAGCGTGTTACATGAGCAGTTCTTC	CASSPGGTSVLHEQFF
NA	TRBV7-2	15	TRBJ2-2	once	TGTGCCAGCAGCTTAGAGCAGGTTAACACCGGGGAGCTGTTTTTT	CASSLEQVNTGELFF
NA	TRBV7-2	15	TRBJ2-5	NA	TGTGCCAGCAGCTTAGCCGCCCAAGAATACGAGACCCAGTACTTC	CASSLAAQEYETQYF
TRBD1	TRBV30	14	TRBJ2-1	NA	TGTGCCTGGAGTGGTACAGGGGAGAGGAGTGAGCAGTTCTTC	CAWSGTGERSEQFF
NA	TRBV5-4	13	TRBJ2-1	NA	TGTGCCAGCAGCTTCCCAGGGGACAATGAGCAGTTCTTC	CASSFPGDNEQFF